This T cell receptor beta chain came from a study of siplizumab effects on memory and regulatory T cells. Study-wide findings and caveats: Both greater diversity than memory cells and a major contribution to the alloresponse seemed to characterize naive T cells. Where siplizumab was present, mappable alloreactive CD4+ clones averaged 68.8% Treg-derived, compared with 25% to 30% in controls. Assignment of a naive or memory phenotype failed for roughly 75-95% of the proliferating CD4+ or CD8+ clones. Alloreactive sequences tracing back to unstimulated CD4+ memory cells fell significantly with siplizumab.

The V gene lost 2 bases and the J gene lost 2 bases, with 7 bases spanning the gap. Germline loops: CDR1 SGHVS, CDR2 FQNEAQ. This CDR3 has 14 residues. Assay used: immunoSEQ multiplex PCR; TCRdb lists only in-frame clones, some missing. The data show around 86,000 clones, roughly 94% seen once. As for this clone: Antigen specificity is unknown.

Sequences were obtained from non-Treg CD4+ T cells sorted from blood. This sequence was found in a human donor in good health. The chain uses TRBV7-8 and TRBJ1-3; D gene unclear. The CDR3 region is CASSLLLPGNTIYF. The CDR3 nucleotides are TGTGCCAGCAGCTTATTACTTCCTGGAAACACCATATATTTT.